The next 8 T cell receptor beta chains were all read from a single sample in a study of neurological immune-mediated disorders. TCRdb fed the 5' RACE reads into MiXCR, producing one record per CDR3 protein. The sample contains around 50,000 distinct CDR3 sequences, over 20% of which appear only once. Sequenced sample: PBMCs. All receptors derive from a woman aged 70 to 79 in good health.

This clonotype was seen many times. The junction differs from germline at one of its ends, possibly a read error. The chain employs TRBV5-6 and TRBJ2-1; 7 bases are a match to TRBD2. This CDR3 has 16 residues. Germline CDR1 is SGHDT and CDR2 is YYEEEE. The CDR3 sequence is CASSFIPILAGGSEIF. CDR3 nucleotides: TGTGCCAGCAGCTTTATCCCAATTCTCGCCGGGGGGTCCGAGATCTTC.

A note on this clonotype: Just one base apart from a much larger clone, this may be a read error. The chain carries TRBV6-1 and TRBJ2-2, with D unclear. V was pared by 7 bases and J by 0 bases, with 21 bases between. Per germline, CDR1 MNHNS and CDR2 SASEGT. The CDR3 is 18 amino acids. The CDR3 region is CASTPVVARIANTGELFF. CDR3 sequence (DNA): TGTGCCAGCACCCCTGTGGTCGCAAGGATAGCGAACACCGGGGAGCTGTTTTTT.

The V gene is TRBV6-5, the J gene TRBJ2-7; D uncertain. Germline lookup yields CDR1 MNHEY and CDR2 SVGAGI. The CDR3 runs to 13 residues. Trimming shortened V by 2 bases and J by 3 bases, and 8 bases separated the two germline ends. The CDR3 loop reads CASSYGRFYEQYF. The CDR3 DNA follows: TGTGCCAGCAGTTACGGCAGATTCTACGAGCAGTACTTC.

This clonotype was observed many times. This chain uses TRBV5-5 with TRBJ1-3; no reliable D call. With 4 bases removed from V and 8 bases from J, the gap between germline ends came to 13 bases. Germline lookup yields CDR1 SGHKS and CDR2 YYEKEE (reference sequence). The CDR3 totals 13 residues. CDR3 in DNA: TGTGCCAGCAGCATTTATGAATGGCACACCATATATTTT. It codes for CASSIYEWHTIYF.

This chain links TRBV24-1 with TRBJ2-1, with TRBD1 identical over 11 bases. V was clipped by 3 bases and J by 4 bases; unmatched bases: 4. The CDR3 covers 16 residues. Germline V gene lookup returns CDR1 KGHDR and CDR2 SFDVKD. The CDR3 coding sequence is TGTGCCACCAGTGATCGGACAGGGGGCCCATACAATGAGCAGTTCTTC. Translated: CATSDRTGGPYNEQFF.

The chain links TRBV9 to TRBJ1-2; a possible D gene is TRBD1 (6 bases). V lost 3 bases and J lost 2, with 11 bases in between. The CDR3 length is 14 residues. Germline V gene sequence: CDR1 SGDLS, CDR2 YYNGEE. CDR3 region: CASSGGAGNYGYTF. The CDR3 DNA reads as TGTGCCAGCAGCGGGGGGGCGGGGAACTATGGCTACACCTTC.

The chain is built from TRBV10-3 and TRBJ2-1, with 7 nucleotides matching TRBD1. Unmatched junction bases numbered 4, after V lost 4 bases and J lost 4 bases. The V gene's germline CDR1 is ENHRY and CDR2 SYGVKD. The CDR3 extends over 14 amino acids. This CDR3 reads CAISVGQTYNEQFF. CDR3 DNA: TGTGCCATCAGTGTGGGACAGACATACAATGAGCAGTTCTTC.

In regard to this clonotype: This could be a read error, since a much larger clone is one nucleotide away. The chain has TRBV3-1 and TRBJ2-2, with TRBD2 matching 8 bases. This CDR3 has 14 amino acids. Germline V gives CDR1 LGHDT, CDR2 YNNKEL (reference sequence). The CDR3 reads CASSSRTSPGEVFF. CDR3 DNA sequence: TGTGCCAGCAGCTCGCGGACTAGCCCCGGGGAGGTGTTTTTT.